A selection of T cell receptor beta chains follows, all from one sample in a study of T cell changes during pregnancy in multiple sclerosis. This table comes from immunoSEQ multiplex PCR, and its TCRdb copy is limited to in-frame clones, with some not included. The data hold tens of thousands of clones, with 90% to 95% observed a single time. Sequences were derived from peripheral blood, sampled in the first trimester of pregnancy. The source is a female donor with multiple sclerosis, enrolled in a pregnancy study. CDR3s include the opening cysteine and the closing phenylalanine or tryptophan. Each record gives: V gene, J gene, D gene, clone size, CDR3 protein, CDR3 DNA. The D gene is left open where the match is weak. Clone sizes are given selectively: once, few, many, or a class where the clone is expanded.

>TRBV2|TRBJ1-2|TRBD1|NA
CARTGSRSYGYTF
TGTGCCAGGACAGGGAGTAGAAGCTATGGCTACACCTTC
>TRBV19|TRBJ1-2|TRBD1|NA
CASSISLTGRGLYGYTF
TGTGCCAGTAGTATTTCCCTGACTGGTAGGGGGCTTTATGGCTACACCTTC
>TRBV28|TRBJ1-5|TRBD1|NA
CASRIQGLKSNQPQHF
TGTGCCAGCCGTATACAGGGGCTTAAAAGCAATCAGCCCCAGCATTTT
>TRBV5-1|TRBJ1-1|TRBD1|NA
CASSLGDLQGANEAFF
TGCGCCAGCAGCTTGGGAGACCTACAGGGGGCTAATGAAGCTTTCTTT
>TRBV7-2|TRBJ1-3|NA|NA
CASSIQGGPGNTIYF
TGTGCCAGCAGCATTCAGGGAGGTCCTGGAAACACCATATATTTT
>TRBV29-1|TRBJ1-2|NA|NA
CSVGTNNYGYTF
TGCAGCGTTGGGACAAATAACTATGGCTACACCTTC
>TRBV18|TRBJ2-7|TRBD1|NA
CASSRRLTGENYEQYF
TGTGCCAGCTCCCGGCGGTTGACAGGGGAGAACTACGAGCAGTACTTC
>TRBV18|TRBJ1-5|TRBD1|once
CASSPDRDSNQPQHF
TGTGCCAGCTCACCGGACAGGGATAGCAATCAGCCCCAGCATTTT
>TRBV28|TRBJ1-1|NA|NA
CASQSQVNTEAFF
TGTGCCAGCCAATCACAGGTGAACACTGAAGCTTTCTTT
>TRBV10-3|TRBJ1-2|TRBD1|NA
CAIRPQGGEHGYTF
TGTGCCATAAGGCCCCAGGGGGGAGAACATGGCTACACCTTC
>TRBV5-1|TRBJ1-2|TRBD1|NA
CASSLGDRNYGYTF
TGCGCCAGCAGCTTGGGGGACAGAAACTATGGCTACACCTTC
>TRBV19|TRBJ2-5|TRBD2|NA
CASPMSVAGEETQYF
TGTGCCAGTCCCATGTCCGTGGCGGGGGAAGAGACCCAGTACTTC
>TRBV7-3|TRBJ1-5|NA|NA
CASSARGGQPQHF
TGTGCCAGCAGCGCAAGGGGGGGACAGCCCCAGCATTTT
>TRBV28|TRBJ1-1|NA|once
CASSLIRGMNTEAFF
TGTGCCAGCAGTTTAATCCGGGGGATGAACACTGAAGCTTTCTTT
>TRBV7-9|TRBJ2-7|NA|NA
CASSLRNFSGTPVEQYF
TGTGCCAGCAGCTTACGCAATTTCTCCGGGACACCAGTGGAGCAGTACTTC
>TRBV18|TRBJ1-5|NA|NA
CTSSPQRVGQPQHF
TGTACCAGCTCACCACAGAGGGTAGGACAGCCCCAGCATTTT